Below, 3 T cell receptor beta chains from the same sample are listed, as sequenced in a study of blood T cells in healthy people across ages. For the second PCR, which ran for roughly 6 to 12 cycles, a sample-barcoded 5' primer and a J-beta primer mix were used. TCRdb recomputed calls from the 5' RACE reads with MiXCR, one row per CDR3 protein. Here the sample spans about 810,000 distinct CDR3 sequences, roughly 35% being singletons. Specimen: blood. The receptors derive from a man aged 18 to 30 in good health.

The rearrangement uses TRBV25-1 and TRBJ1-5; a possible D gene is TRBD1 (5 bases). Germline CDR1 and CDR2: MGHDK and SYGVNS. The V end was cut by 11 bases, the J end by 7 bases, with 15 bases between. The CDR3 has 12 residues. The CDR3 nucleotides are TGTGCCGCAGGGACGGGAAGCCAGCCCCAGCATTTT. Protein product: CAAGTGSQPQHF. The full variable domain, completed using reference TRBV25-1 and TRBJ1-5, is EADIYQTPRYLVIGTGKKITLECSQTMGHDKMYWYQQDPGMELHLIHYSYGVNSTEKGDLSSESTVSRIRTEHFPLTLESARPSHTSQYLCAAGTGSQPQHFGDGTRLSIL.

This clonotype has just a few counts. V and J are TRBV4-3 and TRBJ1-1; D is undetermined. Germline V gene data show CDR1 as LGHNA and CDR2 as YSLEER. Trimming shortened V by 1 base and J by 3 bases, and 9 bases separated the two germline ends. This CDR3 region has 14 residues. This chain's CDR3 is CASSQGGGDTEAFF. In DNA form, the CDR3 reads TGCGCCAGCAGCCAAGGAGGTGGGGACACTGAAGCTTTCTTT.

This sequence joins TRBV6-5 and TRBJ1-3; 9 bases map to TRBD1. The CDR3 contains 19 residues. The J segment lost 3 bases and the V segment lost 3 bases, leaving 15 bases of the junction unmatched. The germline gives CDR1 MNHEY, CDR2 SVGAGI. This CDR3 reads CASSYLRDREVLYGNTIYF. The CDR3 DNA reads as TGTGCCAGCAGTTATCTCCGGGACAGGGAAGTGTTATATGGAAACACCATATATTTT.